The 12 T cell receptor beta chains below come from one sample, sequenced in a study of blood T cell repertoires in COVID-19. Libraries were prepared by immunoSEQ multiplex PCR; TCRdb keeps only in-frame clonotypes and omits some of them. This table holds 200,000 to 300,000 clones, 75% to 85% found once. The source material was peripheral blood. These receptors were obtained from a human donor in a cohort sampled during active COVID-19.

About this clone itself: This specimen includes other DNA sequences encoding the same CDR3. The V and J genes are TRBV28 and TRBJ1-2; D is possibly TRBD1 (6 bases). Germline CDR1 is MDHEN and CDR2 is SYDVKM. The CDR3 is 15 amino acids. V lost 5 bases to trimming and J lost 2 bases, with 15 bases between them. CDR3 region: CASSPLGGGNYGYTF. DNA of the CDR3: TGTGCCAGCAGTCCCTTGGGGGGGGGCAACTATGGCTACACCTTC.

V gene TRBV28 combines with J gene TRBJ2-2, with 8 bases aligning to TRBD2. The CDR3 has 16 residues. Looked up from germline, CDR1 is MDHEN and CDR2 is SYDVKM. V lost 7 bases to trimming and J lost 0 bases; unmatched junction nucleotides: 7. CDR3 residues: CASIYGGAANTGELFF. In nucleotides, the CDR3 is TGTGCCAGCATCTACGGGGGGGCCGCGAACACCGGGGAGCTGTTTTTT.

This clone was observed a handful of times. The sample contains more than one DNA sequence encoding this CDR3. The chain joins TRBV5-1 to TRBJ2-7, with 10 bases lining up with TRBD2. Per the germline V gene, CDR1 is SGHRS and CDR2 is YFSETQ. There are 14 residues in the CDR3. J gave up 4 bases and V 4 bases, and 5 bases lay outside the gene matches. CDR3 residues: CASSLAGVGYEQYF. The CDR3 coding sequence is TGCGCCAGCAGCCTAGCGGGAGTTGGGTACGAGCAGTACTTC.

The chain couples TRBV3-1 (or the pseudogene TRBV3-2) to TRBJ1-3; TRBD1 is a possible D gene (6 bases). Germline loops: CDR1 LGHDT, CDR2 YNNKEL (reference sequence). This CDR3 region has 15 residues. The V end lost 4 bases, the J end lost 4 bases, and 14 bases lay between the germline ends. This chain's CDR3 is CASSPLAGAGNTIYF. The CDR3 DNA reads TGTGCCAGCAGCCCATTAGCGGGGGCGGGAAACACCATATATTTT.

The chain joins TRBV28 to TRBJ2-7, with 11 bases identical to TRBD2. The CDR3 consists of 15 residues. V trimming: 6 bases; J trimming: 0 bases; junction bases outside the gene matches: 4. Per germline, CDR1 MDHEN and CDR2 SYDVKM. The CDR3: CASSPTSGASYEQYF. Written as DNA, the CDR3 is TGTGCCAGCAGCCCGACTAGCGGGGCCTCCTACGAGCAGTACTTC.

A note on this clone: It may be a read error: a sequence one base away is much more abundant. J is TRBJ1-2 and V is TRBV24-1; D gene ambiguous. This CDR3 has 12 amino acids. Trimming stripped 2 bases from V and 3 bases from J, with 3 bases between. CDR1 KGHDR and CDR2 SFDVKD come from the germline V gene. The CDR3 loop is CATSDSDYGYTF. In DNA form, the CDR3 reads TGTGCCACCAGTGATTCTGACTATGGCTACACCTTC.

The genes are TRBV6-6 and TRBJ1-4; a possible D gene is TRBD1 (5 bases). Germline V gene data show CDR1 as MNHNY and CDR2 as SVGAGI (reference sequence). The CDR3 covers 15 residues. Between the trimmed V and J ends, which lost 2 bases and 2 bases, there was a span of 9 bases. Here the CDR3 reads CASSYGGATNEKLFF. The CDR3, as DNA: TGTGCCAGCAGTTACGGCGGGGCCACTAATGAAAAACTGTTTTTT.

As DNA, the CDR3 is TGTGCCACCACGGGGGGCCACTCTGGAAACACCATATATTTT. It is translated as CATTGGHSGNTIYF. This chain connects TRBV6-5 to TRBJ1-3, with D maybe TRBD1 (6 bases). The CDR3 covers 14 residues. V was cut by 10 bases and J by 0 bases, with 13 bases left in between. Germline CDR1 is MNHEY and CDR2 is SVGAGI.

The V and J genes are TRBV27 and TRBJ1-2; TRBD1 agrees at 7 bases. Unmatched junction bases numbered 7, after V lost 10 bases and J lost 2 bases. Germline-derived CDR1 and CDR2 are MNHEY and SMNVEV (reference sequence). The CDR3 totals 13 residues. The CDR3 DNA sequence: TGTGCCACCAAGAACAGGGGAAACTATGGCTACACCTTC. Translated, it gives CATKNRGNYGYTF.

V is TRBV6-6 and J is TRBJ1-2, with a possible D match to TRBD1 (5 bases). The CDR3 extends over 13 amino acids. Between the trimmed V and J ends, which lost 8 bases and 2 bases, there was a span of 12 bases. Germline V gene sequence: CDR1 MNHNY, CDR2 SVGAGI (reference sequence). The CDR3 nucleotides read TGTGCCAGCTCAACGGGGGTAAACTATGGCTACACCTTC. Translated, it gives CASSTGVNYGYTF.

This sequence joins TRBV19 and TRBJ1-4; a weak D match, TRBD1 (5 bases). CDR1 LNHDA and CDR2 SQIVND come from the germline V gene (reference sequence). Between the trimmed V and J ends, which lost 7 bases and 7 bases, there was a span of 16 bases. The CDR3 is 14 residues long. The CDR3 protein is CASKGPSGGEKLFF. The CDR3 DNA is TGTGCCAGTAAGGGGCCCTCGGGGGGTGAAAAACTGTTTTTT.

The table lists this clone with a count of one. Other DNA sequences in the sample encode the same CDR3. V is TRBV14 and J is TRBJ2-3, with 10 bases lining up with TRBD2. V lost 4 bases and J lost 0; bases outside the gene matches: 4. Germline V CDR1 and CDR2: SGHDN, FVKESK. There are 16 residues in the CDR3. CDR3 nucleotide sequence: TGTGCCAGCAGCCGACGAGCGGGAGGGAGCACAGATACGCAGTATTTT. It is translated as CASSRRAGGSTDTQYF.